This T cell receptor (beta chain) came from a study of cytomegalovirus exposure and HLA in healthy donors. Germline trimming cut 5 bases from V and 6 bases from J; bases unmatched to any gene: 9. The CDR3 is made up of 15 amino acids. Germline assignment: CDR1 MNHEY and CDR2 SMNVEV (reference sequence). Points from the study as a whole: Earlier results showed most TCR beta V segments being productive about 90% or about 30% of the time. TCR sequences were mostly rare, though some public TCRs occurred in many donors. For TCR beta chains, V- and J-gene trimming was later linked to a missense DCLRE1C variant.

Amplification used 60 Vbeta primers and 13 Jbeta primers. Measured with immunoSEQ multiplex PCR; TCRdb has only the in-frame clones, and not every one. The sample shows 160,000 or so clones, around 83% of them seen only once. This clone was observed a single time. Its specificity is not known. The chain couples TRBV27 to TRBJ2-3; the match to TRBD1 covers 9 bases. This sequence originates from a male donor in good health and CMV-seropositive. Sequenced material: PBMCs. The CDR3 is CASSRRDREADTQYF. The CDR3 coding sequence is TGTGCCAGCAGTAGAAGGGACAGGGAGGCCGATACGCAGTATTTT.